A single sample gave rise to the 6 T cell receptor beta chains below, sequenced in a study of blood T cell repertoires in COVID-19. Measured with immunoSEQ multiplex PCR; TCRdb has only the in-frame clones, and not every one. Among under 200,000 clones listed, approximately 86% were seen once. Sequenced sample: PBMCs or T cells enriched from blood (not recorded which). The receptors originated from a man aged 55 to 70 who had recovered from COVID-19.

The chain links TRBV7-2 to TRBJ2-1; tentative D call: TRBD2 (5 bases). V lost 4 bases to trimming and J lost 7 bases, with 8 bases between them. This CDR3 contains 12 residues. Germline CDR1 reads SGHTA; CDR2 reads FQGNSA. CDR3 DNA sequence: TGTGCCAGCAGCTATACTAGTAATGAGCAGTTCTTC. Its protein is CASSYTSNEQFF.

This clone was recorded only once. V is TRBV7-9 and J is TRBJ1-1; D is possibly TRBD1 (6 bases). The CDR3 covers 15 residues. The germline V and J ends were trimmed by 0 bases and 5 bases, with 13 bases remaining between them. CDR1 SEHNR and CDR2 FQNEAQ come from the germline V gene (reference sequence). CDR3 in amino acids: CASSLATGGLTEAFF. The CDR3 DNA is TGTGCCAGCAGCTTAGCGACAGGAGGTTTAACTGAAGCTTTCTTT.

This chain joins TRBV5-4 and TRBJ1-2; 7 bases line up with TRBD1. The CDR3 spans 16 residues. The germline V gene encodes CDR1 SGHNT and CDR2 YYREEE (reference sequence). J was trimmed by 4 bases and V by 5 bases; bases with no gene match: 14. As DNA, the CDR3 is TGTGCCAGCAGACCCCTTAGGAGGACAGGACCCTATGGCTACACCTTC. Translated, it gives CASRPLRRTGPYGYTF.

This chain links TRBV6-6 with TRBJ1-4; TRBD1 matches at 9 bases. V lost 7 bases and J lost 7; bases outside the gene matches: 13. The CDR3 is 16 amino acids. Germline V lookup: CDR1 MNHNY, CDR2 SVGAGI (reference sequence). The CDR3 reads CASTPLGTGRAEKLFF. The CDR3, as DNA: TGTGCCAGCACCCCCTTGGGGACAGGGCGGGCTGAAAAACTGTTTTTT.

CDR3 nucleotides: TGTGCCAGCAGCGTATTCGACAGACCGTCTAACTATGGCTACACCTTC. Translating it yields CASSVFDRPSNYGYTF. The chain combines TRBV9 with TRBJ1-2, with a tentative D call TRBD1 (5 bases). From germline, CDR1 is SGDLS and CDR2 YYNGEE. CDR3 length equals 16 residues. Trimming cost V 1 base and J 0 bases, with 13 bases left between them.

The chain is built from TRBV4-2 and TRBJ1-1; 9 bases are shared with TRBD1. CDR3 size: 15 residues. CDR1 and CDR2 (germline): LGHNA, YNFKEQ. Trimming removed 4 bases from V and 5 bases from J; junction bases left unmatched: 8. CDR3 residues: CASSPGTGRGTEAFF. The CDR3 bases are TGTGCCAGCAGCCCTGGGACAGGGAGGGGAACTGAAGCTTTCTTT.